These 22 T cell receptor beta chains were all obtained from the same sample, sequenced in a study of blood T cell repertoires in COVID-19. Produced via immunoSEQ multiplex PCR; TCRdb's table is partial and in-frame only. Of about 160,000 clones in the sample, about four fifths were seen once. The specimen sequenced was peripheral blood. Receptors originate from a woman aged 60-70 years with COVID-19, enrolled during active disease.

The chain employs TRBV16 and TRBJ2-1; weak D call: TRBD2 (5 bases). The V gene lost 0 bases and the J gene lost 13 bases, with 10 bases spanning the gap. The CDR3 has 12 residues. The germline gives CDR1 KGHSY, CDR2 FQNENV. DNA for the CDR3: TGTGCCAGCAGCCAATCGGCGGGTGTACAGTTCTTC. Translated, it gives CASSQSAGVQFF.

J is TRBJ2-1 and V is TRBV10-3; 12 nucleotides line up with TRBD2. The junction had 3 bases not matched to a gene; V was cut back by 4 bases and J by 5 bases. The CDR3 consists of 15 residues. Germline loops: CDR1 ENHRY, CDR2 SYGVKD. The CDR3 loop reads CAISGRLAGDNEQFF. The CDR3, as DNA: TGTGCCATCAGTGGAAGACTAGCGGGGGACAATGAGCAGTTCTTC.

The chain combines TRBV5-1 with TRBJ1-3, with a weak D call TRBD1 (6 bases). This CDR3 contains 16 residues. Trimming pared 2 bases from V and 0 bases from J, leaving 12 bases between. Germline V gene lookup returns CDR1 SGHRS and CDR2 YFSETQ. The CDR3, as DNA: TGCGCCAGCAGCTTCGGACAGCCTTACTCTGGAAACACCATATATTTT. This codes for CASSFGQPYSGNTIYF. The whole variable domain, remainder taken from reference TRBV5-1 and TRBJ1-3, is KAGVTQTPRYLIKTRGQQVTLSCSPISGHRSVSWYQQTPGQGLQFLFEYFSETQRNKGNFPGRFSGRQFSNSRSEMNVSTLELGDSALYLCASSFGQPYSGNTIYFGEGSWLTVV.

The chain recombines TRBV10-1 with TRBJ1-4, with 7 bases aligning to TRBD1. The CDR3 spans 15 residues. Germline V gene lookup returns CDR1 WNHNN and CDR2 SYGVQD (reference sequence). The J segment lost 8 bases and the V segment lost 0 bases, leaving 6 bases of the junction unmatched. CDR3 sequence (DNA): TGCGCCAGCAGTGAGTCGACAGGGTTCGGGGAAAAACTGTTTTTT. This codes for CASSESTGFGEKLFF.

The chain couples TRBV7-9 to TRBJ2-3; 11 bases line up with TRBD2. The V gene end was trimmed by 4 bases and the J gene end by 0 bases; junction bases not matched to a gene: 9. Germline V CDR1 and CDR2: SEHNR, FQNEAQ (reference sequence). The CDR3 is made up of 18 amino acids. Written as DNA, the CDR3 is TGTGCCAGCAGCTCGAACCCGGGACTAGCGGAAAGCACAGATACGCAGTATTTT. As protein: CASSSNPGLAESTDTQYF.

The chain links TRBV2 to TRBJ2-7; 8 bases match TRBD2. The CDR3 consists of 12 residues. With V trimmed by 5 bases and J by 4 bases, 1 base remained unmatched. Germline-derived CDR1 and CDR2 are SNHLY and FYNNEI. CDR3 DNA sequence: TGTGCCAGCAGTCGGGGGGGGTACGAGCAGTACGTC. Encoded protein: CASSRGGYEQYV.

The chain is built from TRBV27 and TRBJ1-2; 8 bases agree with TRBD1. Germline V gene data show CDR1 as MNHEY and CDR2 as SMNVEV (reference sequence). There are 16 residues in the CDR3. V was clipped by 4 bases and J by 3 bases; unmatched bases: 10. CDR3 coding DNA: TGTGCCAGCAGTTCGATTCTTGACAGGGGCGACTATGGCTACACCTTC. As protein: CASSSILDRGDYGYTF.

V usage is TRBV15 and J usage is TRBJ2-1; the D is unclear. V gave up 0 bases and J gave up 6 bases, with 15 bases separating them. The CDR3 sequence is 16 residues long. Per germline, CDR1 LNHNV and CDR2 YYDKDF (reference sequence). The CDR3 DNA sequence: TGTGCCACCAGCAGAGAAGCACTGACTCCTCTCAATGAGCAGTTCTTC. This translates into CATSREALTPLNEQFF.

The chain recombines TRBV24-1 with TRBJ1-5; the match to TRBD1 covers 8 bases. The CDR3 has 13 amino acids. The V segment lost 2 bases and the J segment 16 bases; nucleotides outside the gene matches: 9. Germline V lookup: CDR1 KGHDR, CDR2 SFDVKD. CDR3 loop: CATSDSHRGWYHF. As DNA, the CDR3 is TGTGCCACCAGTGATTCCCACAGGGGGTGGTACCATTTT.

The chain employs TRBV19 and TRBJ1-2; perhaps TRBD1 as D (6 bases). The V and J ends lost 3 bases and 6 bases respectively, with 17 bases between them. CDR1 is LNHDA, CDR2 SQIVND, per germline (reference sequence). The CDR3 length is 15 residues. The CDR3 spells CASSMTPPGADGYTF. The CDR3 nucleotides are TGTGCCAGTAGTATGACCCCCCCAGGGGCGGATGGCTACACCTTC.

The V call is TRBV4-2, the J call TRBJ2-3; possibly TRBD2 for D (7 bases). This CDR3 has 15 residues. The V gene's germline CDR1 is LGHNA and CDR2 YNFKEQ. Trimming removed 0 bases from V and 4 bases from J, with 11 bases in between. The DNA for the CDR3 is TGTGCCAGCAGCCAAGATAGGGGGGGGTCAGATACGCAGTATTTT. It specifies CASSQDRGGSDTQYF.

This rearrangement joins TRBV7-2 to TRBJ2-7, with 7 bases fitting TRBD2. CDR1 is SGHTA and CDR2 is FQGNSA in the germline V gene. This CDR3 is built from 14 residues. V lost 5 bases and J lost 2; bases outside the gene matches: 6. DNA for the CDR3: TGTGCCAGCAGCCAAACTAGCGTAGCCTACGAGCAGTACTTC. Translating gives CASSQTSVAYEQYF.

The rearrangement uses TRBV28 and TRBJ2-7, with 9 bases aligning to TRBD1. The germline gives CDR1 MDHEN, CDR2 SYDVKM. The V gene end was trimmed by 4 bases and the J gene end by 6 bases; junction bases not matched to a gene: 4. There are 13 residues in the CDR3. This CDR3 reads CASSSPTGGEQYF. CDR3 nucleotide sequence: TGTGCCAGCAGTTCCCCGACAGGGGGCGAGCAGTACTTC.

This chain joins TRBV2 and TRBJ1-6, with a tentative D call TRBD1 (6 bases). The CDR3 is 14 residues long. Germline V gene data show CDR1 as SNHLY and CDR2 as FYNNEI. V was cut by 5 bases and J by 7 bases, with 12 bases left in between. Here the CDR3 DNA reads TGTGCCAGCAGTCCCCGGACAGACAATTCACCCCTCCACTTT. This gives the protein CASSPRTDNSPLHF.

CDR3 loop: CAISDSGASTDTQYF. CDR3 bases: TGTGCCATCAGTGACAGCGGGGCTAGCACAGATACGCAGTATTTT. J is TRBJ2-3 and V is TRBV10-3; 7 bases agree with TRBD2. Trimming at V came to 3 bases and at J to 0 bases, leaving 3 bases not matched to a gene. CDR1 and CDR2 (germline): ENHRY, SYGVKD. The CDR3 has 15 residues.

The rearrangement uses TRBV21-1 and TRBJ2-7; no DNA check was done on the table's D call, TRBD1. TRBV21-1 corresponds to a pseudogene. This CDR3 is 13 amino acids long. CDR3 in amino acids: CASTGQGPCEQYV. CDR3 DNA: TGTGCCAGCACCGGACAGGGGCCCTGCGAGCAGTACGTC.

V gene TRBV10-1 combines with J gene TRBJ2-2; TRBD1 matches 10 bases. This CDR3 spans 14 amino acids. The germline V gene encodes CDR1 WNHNN and CDR2 SYGVQD (reference sequence). With V trimmed by 7 bases and J by 6 bases, 5 bases remained unmatched. The CDR3 sequence: CASNKGQGAGELFF. DNA for the CDR3: TGCGCCAGCAATAAAGGACAGGGGGCCGGGGAGCTGTTTTTT.

The chain is built from TRBV5-4 and TRBJ2-1; 7 positions agree with TRBD1. CDR1 and CDR2 from the germline V gene are SGHNT and YYREEE (reference sequence). This CDR3 spans 15 amino acids. V shed 2 bases and J 5 bases; nucleotides not matched to a gene: 7. Here the CDR3 DNA reads TGTGCCAGCAGCTTTTCTCCCACAGGGGACAATGAGCAGTTCTTC. It specifies CASSFSPTGDNEQFF.

The chain carries TRBV6-6 and TRBJ1-3, with unresolved D. The V end was cut by 0 bases, the J end by 4 bases, with 7 bases between. This CDR3 contains 14 residues. The germline CDR1 and CDR2 sequences are MNHNY and SVGAGI (reference sequence). The CDR3 here is CASSYSGRGNTIYF. In DNA form, the CDR3 reads TGTGCCAGCAGTTACTCGGGCAGGGGAAACACCATATATTTT.

This clone was detected only a few times. Compared with germline, one end of the junction differs, possibly owing to a read error. This chain links TRBV29-1 with TRBJ1-6; possible D gene TRBD1, 5 bases. The CDR3 totals 13 residues. Germline CDR1 and CDR2: SQVTM and ANQGSEA. The CDR3 sequence is CSVEDSYNSPLHF. The CDR3 DNA follows: TGCAGCGTAGAAGACAGCTATAATTCACCCCTCCACTTT.

In its sample, this clone was seen once. The rearrangement uses TRBV2 and TRBJ2-5, with D maybe TRBD1 (7 bases). V was cut by 5 bases and J by 4 bases, with 17 bases left in between. The CDR3 extends over 15 amino acids. Looked up from germline, CDR1 is SNHLY and CDR2 is FYNNEI. In nucleotides, the CDR3 is TGTGCCAGCAGTCGGGGGCAGGGGGGTGCAGAGACCCAGTACTTC. Its protein product is CASSRGQGGAETQYF.

This clone appeared once. The chain links TRBV21-1 to TRBJ2-7; the DNA was not used to check the table's D call, TRBD1. TRBV21-1 is a listed pseudogene. The CDR3 spans 15 residues. The CDR3 loop is CASSPRTRVFYEQYV. In DNA form, the CDR3 reads TGTGCCAGCAGCCCTCGGACAAGGGTCTTCTACGAGCAGTACGTC.